The T cell receptor (beta chain) described here comes from a study of blood T cell repertoires in COVID-19. Repertoires were generated with immunoSEQ multiplex PCR, while TCRdb's copy carries only in-frame clones and drops some. The sample contains 180,000 or so clones, 70% to 80% of which appear only once. Germline V CDR1 and CDR2: ENHRY, SYGVKD. The CDR3 totals 15 residues. V dropped 5 bases and J dropped 1 base, with 9 bases sitting between them. This TCR derives from a man in his 60s who had been exposed to COVID-19. Sequencing used PBMCs or T cells enriched from blood (not recorded which). The chain is built from TRBV10-3 and TRBJ2-6; D possibly corresponds to TRBD2 (5 bases). The CDR3 bases are TGTGCCATCAGTCCAAGCGGATCTGGGGCCAACGTCCTGACTTTC. Translation: CAISPSGSGANVLTF.